This TCR beta chain was sequenced during a study of shared clonotypes between healthy human individuals (dated by TCRdb to between 2020 and 2021). About the full investigation: A couple of women and a few men aged 18 to 49 years were included in the cohort. To increase sequencing depth and limit assay-specific biases, TCR repertoire library preparation and sequencing were carried out by different laboratories using diverse techniques. Leukapheresis yielded between about 0.85 and 10 billion PBMCs per donor. Blood TCR repertoires of a handful of healthy adults were deeply sequenced to estimate repertoire size and the extent of clonotype sharing between individuals.

Using the deep immunoSEQ assay, multiplex PCR amplified TCR CDR3 regions from genomic DNA. Extracted genomic DNA from each cell subset was distributed evenly across all wells of several immunoSEQ 96-well plates, and each plate was treated as a replicate. For unsorted PBMC, each replicate PCR was loaded with roughly 0.3 ug genomic DNA, equivalent to around 30,000 T cell genomes. Genomic DNA from unsorted PBMC was sequenced over ten immunoSEQ deep assay plates. Purified libraries were measured with a Qubit 3.0 fluorometer, size-checked on a Bioanalyzer 2100, and measured again with the KAPA Library Quantification kit. Each immunoSEQ 96-well plate was sequenced on its own single-read 150-cycle Illumina NextSeq 550 flow cell. On the study's bioinformatics: Because only junctional sequences without quality scores were contained in the immunoSEQ output, filtering matching that applied to full-length reads could not be performed. To assign V/J genes and CDR3, sequences were annotated using PyIR, a Python wrapper for IgBLAST v1.9, with IMGT germline references. Any read was removed if the V/J assignment was weak (E-value above 1e-6), the CDR3 was missing, or the read contained stop codons, out-of-frame junctions, or ambiguous translated residues. V3J clonotypes were defined as sequences sharing an identical inferred V gene, J gene, and CDR3 amino acid sequence. Percentage overlap between repertoires was computed as shared unique clonotypes divided by the size of the smaller repertoire. Repertoire richness was assessed with RTK rarefaction, the Chao1 estimator, and Recon v2.1 estimates of unobserved clonotypes. TCRdb's version of the immuneACCESS table is confined to in-frame rearrangements and falls short of the full clone set. An unresolved V gene accounts for under half of the shortfall where checked; the remainder is of unknown origin. V, J and clone size were drawn from that table, and D and trimming were deduced from the DNA. For this sample there are about half a million clones; more than 65% appear just once. Clones ranked in the top ten supply over 9.5% of the sample.

Study-wide findings and limitations: Sampling was restricted to blood, and TCR repertoires in tissues likely differ from the TCR repertoires found in blood. The genetic and exposure-history diversity represented was limited by the small number of donors. Based on pairwise subsampling, the degree of clonotype sharing among donors was expected to be affected by sequencing depth.

The cysteine opens and the phenylalanine closes a CDR3 of 15 amino acids. Solely the CDR3 DNA is kept, with 45 bases framed from the first base. Compared with germline, V lacks 0 bases and J lacks 3 bases; bases without a gene match: 5. The germline V gene yields SGDLS for CDR1 and YYNGEE for CDR2. With regard to this clone: No antigen is known for it. Base quality data are lacking; no much larger clone is found one base away. This same CDR3 is encoded by further DNA sequences in the sample.

Healthy HIV-negative adults with no recently reported acute infections or vaccinations were included as donors. Every donor was a Caucasian adult living in Nashville, Tennessee, USA. For unsorted samples, around 85 million PBMCs were counted, and genomic DNA was extracted using the QIAamp DNA Blood Mini kit. Blood was obtained by leukapheresis, after which PBMCs were separated by Ficoll-Histopaque density gradient centrifugation and cryopreserved in liquid nitrogen vapor phase. The source is a woman aged 40 to 49 in good health. Some clones in this sample may be carry-over from other donors' samples. Sequenced input: PBMCs. The receptor chain draws on TRBV9 and TRBJ2-7; 8 central bases correspond to TRBD2. The sequenced DNA is TGTGCCAGCAGCGTAGGGGCGGGAGGAGACTACGAGCAGTACTTC. The translation is CASSVGAGGDYEQYF.